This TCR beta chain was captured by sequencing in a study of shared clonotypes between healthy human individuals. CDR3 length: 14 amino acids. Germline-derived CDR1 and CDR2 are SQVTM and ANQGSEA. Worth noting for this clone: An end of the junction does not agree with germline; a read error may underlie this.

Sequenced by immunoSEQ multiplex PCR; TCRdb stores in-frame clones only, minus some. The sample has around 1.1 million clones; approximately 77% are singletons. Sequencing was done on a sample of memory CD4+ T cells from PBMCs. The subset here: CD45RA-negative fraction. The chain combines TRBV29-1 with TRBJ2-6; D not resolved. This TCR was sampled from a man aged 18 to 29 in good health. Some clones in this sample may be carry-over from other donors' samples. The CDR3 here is CSVEGDPGANVLTF. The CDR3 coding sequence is TGCAGCGTTGAAGGCGACCCTGGAGCCAACGTCCTGACTTTC. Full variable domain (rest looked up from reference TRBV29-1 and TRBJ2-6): SAVISQKPSRDICQRGTSLTIQCQVDSQVTMMFWYRQQPGQSLTLIATANQGSEATYESGFVIDKFPISRPNLTFSTLTVSNMSPEDSSIYLCSVEGDPGANVLTFGAGSRLTVL.